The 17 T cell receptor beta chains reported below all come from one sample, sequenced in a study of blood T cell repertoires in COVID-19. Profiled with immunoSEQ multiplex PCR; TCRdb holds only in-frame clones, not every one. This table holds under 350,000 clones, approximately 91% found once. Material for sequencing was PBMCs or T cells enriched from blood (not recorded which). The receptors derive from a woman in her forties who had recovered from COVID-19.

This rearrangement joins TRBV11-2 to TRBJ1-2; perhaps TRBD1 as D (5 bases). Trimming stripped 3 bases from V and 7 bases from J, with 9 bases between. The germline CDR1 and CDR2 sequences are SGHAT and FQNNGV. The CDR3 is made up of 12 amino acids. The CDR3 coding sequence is TGTGCCAGCAGCTTGGGGGGGTTTGGCTACACCTTC. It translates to CASSLGGFGYTF.

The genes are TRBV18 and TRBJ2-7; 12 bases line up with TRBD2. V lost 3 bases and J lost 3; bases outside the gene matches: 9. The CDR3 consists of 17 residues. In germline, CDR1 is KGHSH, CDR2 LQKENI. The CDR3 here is CASSPPNRLAGVYEQYF. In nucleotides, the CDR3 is TGTGCCAGCTCACCGCCTAACAGACTAGCGGGAGTCTACGAGCAGTACTTC.

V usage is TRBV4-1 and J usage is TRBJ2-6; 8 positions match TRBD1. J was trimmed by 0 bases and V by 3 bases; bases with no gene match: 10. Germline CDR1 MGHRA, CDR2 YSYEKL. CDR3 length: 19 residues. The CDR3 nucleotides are TGCGCCAGCAGCCAGAAGGGACAGGCGGCCAGCTCTGGGGCCAACGTCCTGACTTTC. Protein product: CASSQKGQAASSGANVLTF.

The CDR3 protein is CASSPTPGLAGLETQYF. The CDR3 region has the DNA TGTGCCAGCAGCCCAACCCCGGGACTAGCGGGGTTAGAGACCCAGTACTTC. The V and J genes are TRBV5-4 and TRBJ2-5, with 13 bases identical to TRBD2. J was trimmed by 4 bases and V by 4 bases; bases with no gene match: 10. The CDR3 is 17 residues long. CDR1 and CDR2 from the germline V gene are SGHNT and YYREEE (reference sequence).

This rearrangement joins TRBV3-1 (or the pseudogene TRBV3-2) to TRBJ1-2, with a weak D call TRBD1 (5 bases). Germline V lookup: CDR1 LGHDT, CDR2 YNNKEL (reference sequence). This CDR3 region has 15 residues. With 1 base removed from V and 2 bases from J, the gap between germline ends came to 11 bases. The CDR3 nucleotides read TGTGCCAGCAGCCAAGTCGGGGGTTCGAACTATGGCTACACCTTC. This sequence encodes CASSQVGGSNYGYTF.

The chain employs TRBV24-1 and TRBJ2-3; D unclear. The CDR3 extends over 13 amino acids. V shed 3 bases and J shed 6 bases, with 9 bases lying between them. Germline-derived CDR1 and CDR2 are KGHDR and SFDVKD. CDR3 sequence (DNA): TGTGCCACCAGTGATCCCCCCGTGGATACGCAGTATTTT. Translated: CATSDPPVDTQYF.

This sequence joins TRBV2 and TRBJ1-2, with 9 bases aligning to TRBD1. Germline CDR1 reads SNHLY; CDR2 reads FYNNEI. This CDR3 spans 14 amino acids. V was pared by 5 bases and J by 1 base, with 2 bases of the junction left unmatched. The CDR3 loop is CASSRQGGNYGYTF. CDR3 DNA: TGTGCCAGCAGTCGACAGGGGGGTAACTATGGCTACACCTTC.

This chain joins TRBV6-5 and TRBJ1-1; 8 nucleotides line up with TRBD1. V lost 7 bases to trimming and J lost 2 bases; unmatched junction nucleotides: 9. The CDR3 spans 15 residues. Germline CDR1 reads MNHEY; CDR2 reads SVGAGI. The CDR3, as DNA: TGTGCCAGCAAGTACGACAGGGGATTAAACACTGAAGCTTTCTTT. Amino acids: CASKYDRGLNTEAFF.

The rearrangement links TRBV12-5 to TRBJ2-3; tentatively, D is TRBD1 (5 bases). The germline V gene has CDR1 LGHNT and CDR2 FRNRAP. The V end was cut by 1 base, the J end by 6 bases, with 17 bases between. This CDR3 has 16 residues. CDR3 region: CASGLGVGQGIDTQYF. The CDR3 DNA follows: TGTGCTAGTGGTTTGGGGGTAGGTCAGGGAATTGATACGCAGTATTTT. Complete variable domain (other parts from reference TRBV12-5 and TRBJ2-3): DARVTQTPRHKVTEMGQEVTMRCQPILGHNTVFWYRQTMMQGLELLAYFRNRAPLDDSGMPKDRFSAEMPDATLATLKIQPSEPRDSAVYFCASGLGVGQGIDTQYFGPGTRLTVL.

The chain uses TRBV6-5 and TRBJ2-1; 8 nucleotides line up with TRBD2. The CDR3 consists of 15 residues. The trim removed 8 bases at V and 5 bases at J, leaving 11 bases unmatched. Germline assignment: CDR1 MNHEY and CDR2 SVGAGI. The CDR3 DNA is TGTGCCAGCCATGACGGGACTAGGTGGGACAATGAGCAGTTCTTC. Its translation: CASHDGTRWDNEQFF.

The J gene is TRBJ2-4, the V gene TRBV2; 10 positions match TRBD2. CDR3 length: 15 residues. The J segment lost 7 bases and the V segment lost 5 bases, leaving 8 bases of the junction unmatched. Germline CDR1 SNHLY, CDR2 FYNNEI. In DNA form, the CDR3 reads TGTGCCAGCAGTCATCCGGGACTAGCGTACAACATTCAGTACTTC. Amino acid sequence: CASSHPGLAYNIQYF.

DNA of the CDR3: TGTGCCAGCAGTATCCAGGGATCTGGGGCCAACGTCCTGACTTTC. This encodes CASSIQGSGANVLTF. The chain joins TRBV7-9 to TRBJ2-6, with a tentative D call TRBD1 (5 bases). The CDR3 covers 15 residues. V lost 6 bases to trimming and J lost 1 base, with 10 bases between them. Germline values: CDR1 SEHNR, CDR2 FQNEAQ (reference sequence).

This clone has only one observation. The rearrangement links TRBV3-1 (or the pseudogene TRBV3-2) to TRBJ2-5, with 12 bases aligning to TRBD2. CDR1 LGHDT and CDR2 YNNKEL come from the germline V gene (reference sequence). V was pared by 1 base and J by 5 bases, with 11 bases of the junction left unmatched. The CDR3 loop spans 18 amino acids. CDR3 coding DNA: TGTGCCAGCAGCCAAGGTCTAGCGGGGGGGCCGGTTTTCGAGACCCAGTACTTC. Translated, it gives CASSQGLAGGPVFETQYF.

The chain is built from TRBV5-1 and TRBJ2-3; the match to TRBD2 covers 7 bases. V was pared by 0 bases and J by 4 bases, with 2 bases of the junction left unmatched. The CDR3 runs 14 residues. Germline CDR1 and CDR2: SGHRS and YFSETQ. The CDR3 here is CASSLGLAADTQYF. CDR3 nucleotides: TGCGCCAGCAGCTTGGGACTAGCAGCAGATACGCAGTATTTT.

In nucleotides, the CDR3 is TGTGCCAGCAGCCAAGAGCGGACTGAAGCTTTCTTT. Translation gives CASSQERTEAFF. The chain carries TRBV3-1 (or the pseudogene TRBV3-2) and TRBJ1-1; no reliable D call. The CDR3 spans 12 residues. The V and J ends lost 0 bases and 5 bases respectively, with 4 bases between them. Germline V gene data show CDR1 as LGHDT and CDR2 as YNNKEL (reference sequence).

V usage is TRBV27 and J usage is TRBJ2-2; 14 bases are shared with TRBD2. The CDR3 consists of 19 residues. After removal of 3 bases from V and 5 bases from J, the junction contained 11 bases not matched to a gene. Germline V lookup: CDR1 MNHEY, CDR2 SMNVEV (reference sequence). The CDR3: CASSFPRTSGGPGTGELFF. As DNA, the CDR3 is TGTGCCAGCAGTTTCCCAAGGACTAGCGGGGGGCCAGGTACCGGGGAGCTGTTTTTT.

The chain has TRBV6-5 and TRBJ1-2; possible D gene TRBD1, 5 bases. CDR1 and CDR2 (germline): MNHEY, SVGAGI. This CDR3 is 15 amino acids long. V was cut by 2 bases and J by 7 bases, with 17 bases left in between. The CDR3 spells CASSYALGAPSGYTF. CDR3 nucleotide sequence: TGTGCCAGCAGTTACGCCCTTGGGGCCCCCTCTGGCTACACCTTC.